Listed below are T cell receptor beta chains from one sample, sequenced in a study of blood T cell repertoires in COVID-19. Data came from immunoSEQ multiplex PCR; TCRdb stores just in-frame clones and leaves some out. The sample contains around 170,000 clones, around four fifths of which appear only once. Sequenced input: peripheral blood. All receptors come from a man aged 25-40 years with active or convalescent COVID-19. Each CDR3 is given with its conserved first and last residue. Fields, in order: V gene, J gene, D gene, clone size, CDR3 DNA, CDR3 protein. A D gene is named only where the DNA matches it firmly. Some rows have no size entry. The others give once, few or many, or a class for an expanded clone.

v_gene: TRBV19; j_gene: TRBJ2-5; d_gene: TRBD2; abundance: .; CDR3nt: TGTGCCAGTATGTCTAGCGGGAGTAGGGGCGAGTGGACCCAGTACTTC; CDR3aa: CASMSSGSRGEWTQYF
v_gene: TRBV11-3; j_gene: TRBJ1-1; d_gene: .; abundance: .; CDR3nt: TGTGCCAGCAGCCCCGAGGGGGTAGGCTGGGACACTGAAGCTTTCTTT; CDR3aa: CASSPEGVGWDTEAFF
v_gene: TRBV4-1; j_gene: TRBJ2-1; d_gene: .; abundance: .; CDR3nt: TGCGCCAGCAGCCAAAAGGAGATCTATGAGCAGTTCTTC; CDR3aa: CASSQKEIYEQFF
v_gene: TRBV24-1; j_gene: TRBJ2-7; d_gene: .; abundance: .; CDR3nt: TGTGCCACCAGTGATTACAGGGCTTACGAGCAGTACTTC; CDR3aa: CATSDYRAYEQYF
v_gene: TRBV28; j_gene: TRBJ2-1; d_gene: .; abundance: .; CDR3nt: TGTGCCAGCAGCCTCGCGGGAGTAGGGGGGAATTCCTACAATGAGCAGTTCTTC; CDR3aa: CASSLAGVGGNSYNEQFF
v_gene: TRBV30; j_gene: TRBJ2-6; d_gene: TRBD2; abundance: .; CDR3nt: TGTGCCTGGAGACCAGCGGGAGGGATCAGCTCTGGGGCCAACGTCCTGACTTTC; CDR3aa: CAWRPAGGISSGANVLTF
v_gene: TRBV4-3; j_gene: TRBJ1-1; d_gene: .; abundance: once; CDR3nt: TGCGCCAGCAGCAACCTACAGGGCATGGGGACTGAAGCTTTCTTT; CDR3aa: CASSNLQGMGTEAFF
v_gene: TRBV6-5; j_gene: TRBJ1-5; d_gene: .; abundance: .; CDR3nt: TGTGCCAGCAGCCTCGAGATTGGTATTCAGCCCCAGCATTTT; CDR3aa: CASSLEIGIQPQHF
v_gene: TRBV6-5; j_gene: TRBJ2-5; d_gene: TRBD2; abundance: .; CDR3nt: TGTGCCAGCAGTACTAGCGGCAGGGAGACCCAGTACTTC; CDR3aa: CASSTSGRETQYF
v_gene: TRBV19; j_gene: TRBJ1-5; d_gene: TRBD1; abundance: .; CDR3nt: TGTGCCACCAAGACAGGGGGCGGCAGCAATCAGCCCCAGCATTTT; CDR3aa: CATKTGGGSNQPQHF
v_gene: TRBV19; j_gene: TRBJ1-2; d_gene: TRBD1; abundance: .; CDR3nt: TGTGCCAGTAGTACCCCGGGACAGGGAGTTTACACCTTC; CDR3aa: CASSTPGQGVYTF
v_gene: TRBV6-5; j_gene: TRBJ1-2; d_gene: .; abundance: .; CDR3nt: TGTGCCAGCAGTTATTCCGACAGGCGAGCTGGCTACACCTTC; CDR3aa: CASSYSDRRAGYTF
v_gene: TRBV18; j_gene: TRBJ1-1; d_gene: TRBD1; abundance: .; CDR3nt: TGTGCCAGCGGACGACAGGGGGGGACTGAAGCTTTCTTT; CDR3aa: CASGRQGGTEAFF
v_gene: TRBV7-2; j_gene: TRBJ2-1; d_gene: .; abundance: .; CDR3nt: TGTGCCAGCAGCTTACAACGCTACTATGGCGGTGAGCAGTTCTTC; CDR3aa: CASSLQRYYGGEQFF
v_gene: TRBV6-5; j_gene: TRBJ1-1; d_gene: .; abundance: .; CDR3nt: TGTGCCAGCAGTTCGAAGACAGGTGGCCACACTGAAGCTTTCTTT; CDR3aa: CASSSKTGGHTEAFF
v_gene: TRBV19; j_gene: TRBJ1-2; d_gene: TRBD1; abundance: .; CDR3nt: TGTGCCAGTACCTGGGGGACAGGGCCCTTGGGGTCTAACTATGGCTACACCTTC; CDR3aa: CASTWGTGPLGSNYGYTF
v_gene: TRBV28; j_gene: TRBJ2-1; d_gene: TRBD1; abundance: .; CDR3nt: TGTGCCAGCGGCCAAGGGGGCCCAGGGGGCCATGAGCAGTTCTTC; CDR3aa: CASGQGGPGGHEQFF
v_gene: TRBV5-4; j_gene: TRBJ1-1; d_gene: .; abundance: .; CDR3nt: TGTGCCAGCAGCCAAGGGGGTGGTGAAGCTTTCTTT; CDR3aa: CASSQGGGEAFF
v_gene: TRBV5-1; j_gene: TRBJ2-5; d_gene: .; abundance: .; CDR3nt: TGCGCCAGCAGCTCCGGGGACAGGGGCACTAGCGGGAGTCCAGAGACCCAGTACTTC; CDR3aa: CASSSGDRGTSGSPETQYF
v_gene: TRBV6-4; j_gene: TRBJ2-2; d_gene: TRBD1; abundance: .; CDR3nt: TGTGCCAGCAGTGACTCGGGGACAGGGTACGGGGAGCTGTTTTTT; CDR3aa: CASSDSGTGYGELFF
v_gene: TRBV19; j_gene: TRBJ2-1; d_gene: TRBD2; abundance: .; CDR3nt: TGTGCCAGTAGTATAGGACTAGCGGGGGGGAATGAGCAGTTCTTC; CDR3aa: CASSIGLAGGNEQFF
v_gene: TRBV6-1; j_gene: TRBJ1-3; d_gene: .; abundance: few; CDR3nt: TGTGCCAGCAGTGAGTCGGGAGACTCTGGAAACACCATATATTTT; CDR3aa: CASSESGDSGNTIYF
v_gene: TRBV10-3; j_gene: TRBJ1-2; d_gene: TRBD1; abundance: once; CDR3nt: TGTGCCATCAGTGGGAATGGAGGACAGGGAGATAACTATGGCTACACCTTC; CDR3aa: CAISGNGGQGDNYGYTF
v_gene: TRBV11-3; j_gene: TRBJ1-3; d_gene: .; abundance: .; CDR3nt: TGTGCCAGCACTTCTATTCGCGGAAACACCATATATTTT; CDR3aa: CASTSIRGNTIYF